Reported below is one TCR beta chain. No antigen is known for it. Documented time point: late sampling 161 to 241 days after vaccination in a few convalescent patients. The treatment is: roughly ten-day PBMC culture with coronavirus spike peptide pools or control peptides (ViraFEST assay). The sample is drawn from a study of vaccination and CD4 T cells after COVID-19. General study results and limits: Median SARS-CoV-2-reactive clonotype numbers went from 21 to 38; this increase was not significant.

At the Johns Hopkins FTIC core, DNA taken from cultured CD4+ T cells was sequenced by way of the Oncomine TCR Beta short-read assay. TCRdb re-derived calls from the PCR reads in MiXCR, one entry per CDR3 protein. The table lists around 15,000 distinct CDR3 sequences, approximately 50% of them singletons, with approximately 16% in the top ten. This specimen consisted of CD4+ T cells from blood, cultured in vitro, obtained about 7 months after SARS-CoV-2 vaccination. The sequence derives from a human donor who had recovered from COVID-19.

In nucleotides, the CDR3 is TGTGCCAGCAGCTACGGTGTGGGGGACAGGGATAACTATGGCTACACCTTC. Protein product: CASSYGVGDRDNYGYTF. The chain has TRBV7-3 and TRBJ1-2; TRBD1 matches at 9 bases. CDR3 length equals 17 residues. Germline trimming cut 4 bases from V and 1 base from J; bases unmatched to any gene: 10. Looked up from germline, CDR1 is SGHTA and CDR2 is FQGTGA.